This T cell receptor (beta chain) was identified in a study of blood T cells in healthy people across ages. Study-wide results and limits: The study found TCR beta diversity correlated strongly with naive T cell percentage.

The second PCR ran roughly 6 to 11 cycles with a sample-barcoded 5' primer and J-beta primers. TCRdb processed the 5' RACE reads anew with MiXCR; each CDR3 protein has one entry. In the table there are 750,000 or so distinct CDR3 sequences, roughly 25% of which are singletons. Worth noting for this clonotype: Its target is not known.

In addition, the sample was reused for a study of T cells of mothers and their children. From that second work: Barcodes and 2-4 random nucleotides were added by M1S in the second PCR.

Input material: blood. The sequence came from a boy younger than 18 in good health.

CDR3 region: CASSPPTGEWAEQYF. In DNA form, the CDR3 reads TGTGCCAGCAGCCCCCCGACAGGGGAATGGGCCGAGCAGTACTTC. The rearrangement links TRBV7-9 to TRBJ2-5; TRBD1 matches 8 bases. The end of the DNA fits TRBJ2-7 better, so the J call may be wrong. CDR1 and CDR2 from the germline V gene are SEHNR and FQNEAQ (reference sequence). The CDR3 covers 15 residues.